The rows below give T cell receptor beta chains drawn from one sample of a study of cytomegalovirus exposure and HLA in healthy donors. The repertoire was sequenced with immunoSEQ multiplex PCR; TCRdb's copy has only in-frame clones and lacks some. The data hold over 150,000 clones, with around 83% observed a single time. Sequenced: PBMCs. These receptor sequences come from a man between 50 and 59 years old in good health and CMV-seronegative. Each CDR3 is given with its conserved first and last residue. The D gene is left open where the match is weak. Clone sizes are given selectively: once, few, many, or a class where the clone is expanded.

D: NA; size: NA; J: TRBJ2-5; V: TRBV14; DNA: TGTGCCAGCAGCCAAGATCCGGGCGGGAAGATGGAGACCCAGTACTTC; CDR3: CASSQDPGGKMETQYF
D: NA; size: NA; J: TRBJ2-2; V: TRBV21-1; DNA: TGTGCCAGCAGCAAAACCCCGGGACAGGGGGCCGACACCGGGGAGCTGTTTTTT; CDR3: CASSKTPGQGADTGELFF
D: NA; size: NA; J: TRBJ1-2; V: TRBV7-9; DNA: TGTGCCAGCAGCACTCGCGGGGCCAGGGGAGGGTACTATGGCTACACCTTC; CDR3: CASSTRGARGGYYGYTF
D: NA; size: NA; J: TRBJ2-1; V: TRBV7-7; DNA: TGTGCTAGCAGCTTAGTAGCTGCGGGGGCTTACAATGAGCAGTTCTTC; CDR3: CASSLVAAGAYNEQFF
D: TRBD2; size: NA; J: TRBJ2-5; V: TRBV7-2; DNA: TGTGCCAGCAGCGCGGGACTAGCGGAACAAGAGACCCAGTACTTC; CDR3: CASSAGLAEQETQYF
D: TRBD1; size: NA; J: TRBJ1-1; V: TRBV7-2; DNA: TGTGCCAGCACCCTTCAGGGACAGGGAGAGACTGAAGCTTTCTTT; CDR3: CASTLQGQGETEAFF
D: NA; size: NA; J: TRBJ1-2; V: TRBV4-3; DNA: TGCGCCAGCAGCCAAGATCAAATCTATGGCTACACCTTC; CDR3: CASSQDQIYGYTF
D: TRBD2; size: NA; J: TRBJ2-3; V: TRBV5-1; DNA: TGCGCCAGCAACATAGCGGGGGCCTACACAGATACGCAGTATTTT; CDR3: CASNIAGAYTDTQYF
D: TRBD1; size: NA; J: TRBJ1-2; V: TRBV4-3; DNA: TGCGCCAGCAGCCATGACAGGGGCAGCTATGGCTACACCTTC; CDR3: CASSHDRGSYGYTF
D: NA; size: NA; J: TRBJ1-5; V: TRBV30; DNA: TGTGCCTGGAGTGTACGGGAGGCGCAGCCCCAGCATTTT; CDR3: CAWSVREAQPQHF
D: NA; size: NA; J: TRBJ2-5; V: TRBV28; DNA: TGTGCCAGCAGTTTCCCCAGGGTTGGCGAGACCCAGTACTTC; CDR3: CASSFPRVGETQYF
D: NA; size: NA; J: TRBJ1-5; V: TRBV6-6; DNA: TGTGCCAGCCGGCAAGGGGATCAGCCCCAGCATTTT; CDR3: CASRQGDQPQHF
D: NA; size: NA; J: TRBJ2-7; V: TRBV19; DNA: TGTGCCAGTAGTTTTGGACTGAACCCCTACGAGCAGTACTTC; CDR3: CASSFGLNPYEQYF
D: NA; size: NA; J: TRBJ2-3; V: TRBV5-1; DNA: TGCGCCAGCAGCTTGGGACTGGCCACAGATACGCAGTATTTT; CDR3: CASSLGLATDTQYF
D: NA; size: NA; J: TRBJ2-6; V: TRBV9; DNA: TGTGCCAGCAGCGTAGTATCACTAGCTGGGGCCAACGTCCTGACTTTC; CDR3: CASSVVSLAGANVLTF
D: TRBD1; size: NA; J: TRBJ2-5; V: TRBV5-1; DNA: TGCGCCAGCAGCACCTGGACAGGGGAGACCCAGTACTTC; CDR3: CASSTWTGETQYF
D: TRBD1; size: NA; J: TRBJ2-1; V: TRBV5-4; DNA: TGTGCCAGCAGCTTGGCTGGACAGGGCTCCTACAATGAGCAGTTCTTC; CDR3: CASSLAGQGSYNEQFF
D: NA; size: NA; J: TRBJ2-5; V: TRBV5-1; DNA: TGCGCCAGCGGGGTGGGGGACTCCCAAGAGACCCAGTACTTC; CDR3: CASGVGDSQETQYF
D: TRBD2; size: once; J: TRBJ2-3; V: TRBV9; DNA: TGTGCCAGCAGCGCGGGGACTAGCGGGGGGGCCGCAGATACGCAGTATTTT; CDR3: CASSAGTSGGAADTQYF
D: TRBD2; size: NA; J: TRBJ2-5; V: TRBV10-2; DNA: TGCGCCAGCAGTGAGGCGGGAGGGGAGACCCAGTACTTC; CDR3: CASSEAGGETQYF
D: TRBD1; size: NA; J: TRBJ1-2; V: TRBV6-6; DNA: TGTGCCAGCAGTTACTCGATAACAGGGGTAAACTATGGCTACACCTTC; CDR3: CASSYSITGVNYGYTF
D: NA; size: NA; J: TRBJ1-1; V: TRBV7-8; DNA: TGTGCCAGCGGCGGTACTGCAAGTGAAAAAGCTTTCTTT; CDR3: CASGGTASEKAFF
D: NA; size: NA; J: TRBJ1-2; V: TRBV21-1; DNA: TGTGCCAGCAGCAGGGGGGGGCACTCACCTGGCTACACCTTC; CDR3: CASSRGGHSPGYTF
D: NA; size: NA; J: TRBJ1-2; V: TRBV2; DNA: TGTGCCAGCAGGGCAACCGGGAGCTACACCTTC; CDR3: CASRATGSYTF
D: NA; size: NA; J: TRBJ1-1; V: TRBV7-2; DNA: TGTGCCAGCAGCTTAAACACCATGAACACTGAAGCTTTCTTT; CDR3: CASSLNTMNTEAFF
D: TRBD2; size: NA; J: TRBJ2-2; V: TRBV23-1; DNA: TGCGCCAGCAGTCCGGGACTAGCGGGGGAGAACACCGGGGAGCTGTTTTTT; CDR3: CASSPGLAGENTGELFF
D: NA; size: NA; J: TRBJ1-5; V: TRBV7-2; DNA: TGTGCCAGCAGCACTTCTACCGGGGGTCCGCCCCAGCATTTT; CDR3: CASSTSTGGPPQHF
D: NA; size: NA; J: TRBJ2-7; V: TRBV7-9; DNA: TGTGCCAGCAGCTTAGATCCAGCGGAGGACTCCTACGAGCAGTACTTC; CDR3: CASSLDPAEDSYEQYF
D: NA; size: NA; J: TRBJ1-4; V: TRBV5-5; DNA: TGTGCCAGCAGCTTTAGTGCAACTAATGAAAAACTGTTTTTT; CDR3: CASSFSATNEKLFF
D: TRBD2; size: NA; J: TRBJ2-3; V: TRBV9; DNA: TGTGCCAGCAGCGTAGGGCGGGCTAGCGGGATCACAGATACGCAGTATTTT; CDR3: CASSVGRASGITDTQYF
D: NA; size: NA; J: TRBJ2-3; V: TRBV7-2; DNA: TGTGCCAGCAGCTTAACCAGGGATACGCAGTATTTT; CDR3: CASSLTRDTQYF
D: TRBD2; size: NA; J: TRBJ2-7; V: TRBV18; DNA: TGTGCCAGCTCACCACCGGGAGGGCCCTACGAGCAGTACTTC; CDR3: CASSPPGGPYEQYF
D: TRBD1; size: NA; J: TRBJ1-6; V: TRBV5-4; DNA: TGTGCCAGCAGCCCAGGACAGGGAAGCTCACCCCTCCACTTT; CDR3: CASSPGQGSSPLHF
D: NA; size: NA; J: TRBJ1-3; V: TRBV6-5; DNA: TGTGCCGGCAGTTACGCTCAAAGCGGTGGAAACACCATATATTTT; CDR3: CAGSYAQSGGNTIYF
D: NA; size: NA; J: TRBJ2-3; V: TRBV7-6; DNA: TGTGCCAGCAGAGCCGCAGGGGCCTTGGGGACAGATACGCAGTATTTT; CDR3: CASRAAGALGTDTQYF
D: TRBD2; size: few; J: TRBJ2-7; V: TRBV5-1; DNA: TGCGCCAGCAGCTTGGGATCTAGCGGTTACGAGCAGTACTTC; CDR3: CASSLGSSGYEQYF
D: NA; size: NA; J: TRBJ2-3; V: TRBV5-4; DNA: TGTGCCAGCAGCTCCGGACTCGAGCGCACAGATACGCAGTATTTT; CDR3: CASSSGLERTDTQYF
D: NA; size: NA; J: TRBJ2-6; V: TRBV7-9; DNA: TGTTCCAGCAGCTCCCCCGGAGGATCTGGGGCCAACGTCCTGACTTTC; CDR3: CSSSSPGGSGANVLTF
D: NA; size: NA; J: TRBJ2-2; V: TRBV2; DNA: TGTGCCAGTCGACAGCAAAACACCGGGGAGCTGTTTTTT; CDR3: CASRQQNTGELFF
D: NA; size: NA; J: TRBJ1-3; V: TRBV18; DNA: TGTGCCAGCTCAACGGACAGCTCTGGAAACACCATATATTTT; CDR3: CASSTDSSGNTIYF
D: NA; size: NA; J: TRBJ1-4; V: TRBV5-5; DNA: TGTGCCAGCAGCCGGTCCAGGGAAGGGGAAAAACTGTTTTTT; CDR3: CASSRSREGEKLFF
D: NA; size: NA; J: TRBJ2-2; V: TRBV19; DNA: TGTGCCAGTAGATCTAGGGAGGCTACTTACACCGGGGAGCTGTTTTTT; CDR3: CASRSREATYTGELFF
D: TRBD2; size: once; J: TRBJ2-1; V: TRBV25-1; DNA: TGTGCCAGCAGTGAATTGGTGATCCGCGGGAGGAAAAACAATGAGCAGTTCTTC; CDR3: CASSELVIRGRKNNEQFF
D: TRBD1; size: NA; J: TRBJ2-1; V: TRBV19; DNA: TGTGCCAGTACCGCGACAGGGGGCCCTACCTACAATGAGCAGTTCTTC; CDR3: CASTATGGPTYNEQFF
D: TRBD2; size: NA; J: TRBJ2-5; V: TRBV4-2; DNA: TGTGCCAGCAGCCCTTTAGATTACTTGACTAGCGGGGAGACCCAGTACTTC; CDR3: CASSPLDYLTSGETQYF
D: NA; size: NA; J: TRBJ2-7; V: TRBV6-6; DNA: TGTGCCAGCAGTACCCAGTTGCTGGACGAGCAGTACTTC; CDR3: CASSTQLLDEQYF
D: TRBD2; size: NA; J: TRBJ2-3; V: TRBV6-1; DNA: TGTGCCAGCAGTGGACTAGCGGGAGAGTTCACAGATACGCAGTATTTT; CDR3: CASSGLAGEFTDTQYF
D: TRBD2; size: NA; J: TRBJ2-7; V: TRBV20-1; DNA: TGCGGTATAGCGGGGGACTACGAGCAGTACTTC; CDR3: CGIAGDYEQYF
D: NA; size: NA; J: TRBJ2-7; V: TRBV15; DNA: TGTGCCACCAGCAGAGTACAGGGAGCCTCCTACGAGCAGTACTTC; CDR3: CATSRVQGASYEQYF
D: TRBD2; size: NA; J: TRBJ2-7; V: TRBV7-2; DNA: TGTGCCAGCAGCTTAGTTGTAGCGGGGGGGCCGTACGAGCAGTACTTC; CDR3: CASSLVVAGGPYEQYF
D: NA; size: NA; J: TRBJ1-5; V: TRBV27; DNA: TGTGCCAGCAGTCTCAACAGGGCGAGCAATCAGCCCCAGCATTTT; CDR3: CASSLNRASNQPQHF
D: NA; size: NA; J: TRBJ1-5; V: TRBV6-5; DNA: TGTGCCAGCAGTTCACGTCAGACAGCTAGCAATCAGCCCCAGCATTTT; CDR3: CASSSRQTASNQPQHF
D: NA; size: NA; J: TRBJ1-1; V: TRBV5-1; DNA: TGCGCCAGCACCGAGGGCCCTTCCCGAGGGAACACTGAAGCTTTCTTT; CDR3: CASTEGPSRGNTEAFF
D: NA; size: NA; J: TRBJ2-6; V: TRBV25-1; DNA: TGTGCCAGCAGTGCCCAAGAGACTGGGGCCAACGTCCTGACTTTC; CDR3: CASSAQETGANVLTF
D: NA; size: NA; J: TRBJ1-1; V: TRBV6-1; DNA: TGTGCCAGCAGTGAAGTGGCAGAAATTCGGAACACTGAAGCTTTCTTT; CDR3: CASSEVAEIRNTEAFF
D: TRBD1; size: NA; J: TRBJ2-5; V: TRBV7-2; DNA: TGTGCCAGCAGCCAGGACGCGACGACAGGGGCCCAGTACTTC; CDR3: CASSQDATTGAQYF
D: NA; size: once; J: TRBJ2-1; V: TRBV5-1; DNA: TGCGCCAGCAGCTTGTGGCAGGAATACAATGAGCAGTTCTTC; CDR3: CASSLWQEYNEQFF
D: TRBD1; size: NA; J: TRBJ1-2; V: TRBV18; DNA: TGTGCCAGCTCACCAGGGACAGGGAGTGACTATGGCTACACCTTC; CDR3: CASSPGTGSDYGYTF
D: NA; size: NA; J: TRBJ1-3; V: TRBV5-1; DNA: TGCGCCAGCAGCTCCAGGGCGGGGGCCGTCTCTGGAAACACCATATATTTT; CDR3: CASSSRAGAVSGNTIYF
D: NA; size: NA; J: TRBJ1-2; V: TRBV5-1; DNA: TGCGCCAGCACAGCAACCTCGTTGGGGGGGTATGGCTACACCTTC; CDR3: CASTATSLGGYGYTF